The rows below give T cell receptor beta chains drawn from one sample of a study of regulatory T cells in long-lasting Graves disease. MiXCR, applied by TCRdb to the multiplex PCR reads, yields one record per CDR3 protein. Here the sample spans a few hundred thousand distinct CDR3 sequences, around 11% being singletons. These data also formed part of another study, on T cells in Graves' hyperthyroidism and ophthalmopathy.

The sample here was peripheral blood mononuclear cells (PBMCs), taken at new diagnosis, from a patient treated with antithyroid drugs. Receptors originate from a woman aged 18-29 years with Graves disease. Each CDR3 is given with its conserved first and last residue. Fields, in order: D gene, clone size, J gene, V gene, CDR3 DNA, CDR3 protein. D genes are given only for firm matches. Some rows mark clone size as missing; the rest say once, few, many or name a class of expanded clone.

>.|few|TRBJ1-5|TRBV19
TGTGCCAGTAGTACCGCAGACAGATTTTATAGCAATCAGCCCCAGCATTTT
CASSTADRFYSNQPQHF
>TRBD1|many|TRBJ1-1|TRBV6-5
TGTGCCAGCAGTTACTCCCCGACAGGGCCGGGGCGGACTGAAGCTTTCTTT
CASSYSPTGPGRTEAFF
>.|.|TRBJ1-4|TRBV6-5
TGTGCCAGCAGTTATTTGAAACTGAGAAATGAAAAACTGTTTTTT
CASSYLKLRNEKLFF
>TRBD1|many|TRBJ1-4|TRBV12-3/TRBV12-4
TGTGCCAGCAGAACTGACAGGGGAGGTGAAAAACTGTTTTTT
CASRTDRGGEKLFF
>TRBD1|many|TRBJ2-7|TRBV7-3
TGTGCCAGCAGCTTCGGACAGGGCCCCTACGAGCAGTACTTC
CASSFGQGPYEQYF
>.|many|TRBJ2-1|TRBV7-9
TGTGCCACCACCCTTGATCGGGGAAACAATGAGCAGTTCTTC
CATTLDRGNNEQFF
>TRBD2|.|TRBJ2-2|TRBV20-1
TGCAGTGCCCGTGCGAGCGGGATTGGAGTGGGGGAGCTGTTTTTT
CSARASGIGVGELFF
>TRBD1|.|TRBJ1-2|TRBV12-3/TRBV12-4
TGTGCCAGCAGTTTTGGGACAGGGGGAACGAGCTACACCTTC
CASSFGTGGTSYTF
>.|many|TRBJ2-7|TRBV2
TGTGCCAGCCGGACTTCCTGGCGGTACGAGCAGTACTTC
CASRTSWRYEQYF
>.|many|TRBJ2-7|TRBV6-2/TRBV6-3
TGTGCCAGCAGTTACTCAAGTCCCTACGAGCAGTACTTC
CASSYSSPYEQYF
>TRBD2|many|TRBJ2-1|TRBV6-2/TRBV6-3
TGTGCCAGCGCTAGGACTAGCATCGACAATGAGCAGTTCTTC
CASARTSIDNEQFF
>TRBD2|many|TRBJ2-3|TRBV6-1
TGTGCCAGCAAGGCGGGAGGGTGGACAGATACGCAGTATTTT
CASKAGGWTDTQYF
>.|many|TRBJ2-5|TRBV29-1
TGCAGCGTTGTGTGGGACCTAGTCCCCGAGACCCAGTACTTC
CSVVWDLVPETQYF
>.|few|TRBJ2-1|TRBV10-3
TGTGCCATCAGTGAGCCTAAGGGTTTTCCCTACAATGAGCAGTTCTTC
CAISEPKGFPYNEQFF
>.|many|TRBJ2-5|TRBV19
TGTGCCAGTAGTATCAGTAAAGTCACCGGAGAGACCCAGTACTTC
CASSISKVTGETQYF
>.|many|TRBJ2-1|TRBV28
TGTGCCAGCACGCGACAGGAGTTTTACAATGAGCAGTTCTTC
CASTRQEFYNEQFF
>.|many|TRBJ2-7|TRBV11-2
TGTGCCAGCAGCTTAGCAGGGGGGAAGGTCTACGAGCAGTACTTC
CASSLAGGKVYEQYF
>.|many|TRBJ2-1|TRBV20-1
TGCAGTGCTAGTCCCACCCGGGGCGCCAGGGTTGAGCAGTTCTTC
CSASPTRGARVEQFF
>.|.|TRBJ2-1|TRBV24-1
TGTGCCGCCGCCTCGGGGCTTGGTTTAGAAGATGAGCAGTTCTTC
CAAASGLGLEDEQFF
>TRBD1|many|TRBJ2-2|TRBV7-9
TGTGCCAGCAGCGGTGACAGGGGGCGCGTGGACACCGGGGAGCTGTTTTTT
CASSGDRGRVDTGELFF
>TRBD1|.|TRBJ1-1|TRBV27
TGTGCCAGCAGGCGGAGGCCGACAGGGATAAACACTGAAGCTTTCTTT
CASRRRPTGINTEAFF
>.|many|TRBJ1-1|TRBV6-1
TGTGCCAGCAGTCCCTCCGGGGGCGATTTCTCTGAAGCTTTCTTT
CASSPSGGDFSEAFF
>TRBD2|.|TRBJ2-5|TRBV14
TGTGCCAGCAGCCTGACTAGCGGGAGGTCGGAGACCCAGTACTTC
CASSLTSGRSETQYF
>.|few|TRBJ1-2|TRBV5-6
TGTGCCAGCAGCTTCGAAGGCAGGGGATATGGCTACACCTTC
CASSFEGRGYGYTF
>.|.|TRBJ1-4|TRBV19
TGTGCCAGTAGTATGGATCCAGGGACATCGGGAAAACTGTTTTTT
CASSMDPGTSGKLFF
>.|many|TRBJ2-3|TRBV28
TGTGCCAGCAGTTTCCACATTTTAGCGCAGAGGGGTACGCAGTATTTT
CASSFHILAQRGTQYF
>.|many|TRBJ2-4|TRBV2
TGTGCCACCTGGGGCGTATCCTACCTGGGCAAAAACATTCAGTACTTC
CATWGVSYLGKNIQYF
>TRBD1|many|TRBJ2-7|TRBV20-1
TGCAGTGCTAGAGATCGAGGGGGCACAGGGGCCCCCCGATACGAGCAGTACTTC
CSARDRGGTGAPRYEQYF
>.|many|TRBJ2-5|TRBV7-2
TGTGCCAGCAGCCTCATTGAAGAGACCCAGTACTTC
CASSLIEETQYF
>.|.|TRBJ2-7|TRBV5-5
TGTGCCAGCAGCTTCTCCCCAGGGGAATTGGAGCAGTACTTC
CASSFSPGELEQYF
>TRBD1|.|TRBJ2-5|TRBV28
TGTGCCAGCAGTTCCCCCCGGACAGGGGGATTAGAGACCCAGTACTTC
CASSSPRTGGLETQYF
>TRBD1|.|TRBJ1-1|TRBV15
TGTGCCACCAATGGGGGACAGGGGAAGCGCAAAGCTTTCTTT
CATNGGQGKRKAFF
>.|many|TRBJ2-1|TRBV7-2
TGTGCCAGCAGACGGACAGATATAGTACCCTACAATGAGCAGTTCTTC
CASRRTDIVPYNEQFF
>.|many|TRBJ1-1|TRBV19
TGTGCCAGCTCGACATTAATGAACACTGAAGCTTTCTTT
CASSTLMNTEAFF
>.|many|TRBJ1-3|TRBV3-1
TGTGCCAGCAGCCAGTCCTTCGGGGGCATTGGAAACACCATATATTTT
CASSQSFGGIGNTIYF
>TRBD1|many|TRBJ1-1|TRBV7-9
TGTGCCAGCACCTACTTAGGACAGGGGAGCACTGAAGCTTTCTTT
CASTYLGQGSTEAFF
>.|.|TRBJ2-7|TRBV20-1
TGCAGTGCTAGGGGACAAATCTACGAGCAGTACTTC
CSARGQIYEQYF
>.|.|TRBJ1-1|TRBV12-3/TRBV12-4
TGTGCCAGCACCCTATCTCACAGGAACACTGAAGCTTTCTTT
CASTLSHRNTEAFF
>TRBD2|many|TRBJ2-7|TRBV11-2
TGTGCCAGCAGCTTAGATCCGGCGGGGAGGGCCAGCTACGAGCAGTACTTC
CASSLDPAGRASYEQYF
>.|many|TRBJ2-1|TRBV13
TGTGCCAGCAGCTTTTCGCAGCAGCTGATGAATGAGCAGTTCTTC
CASSFSQQLMNEQFF
>.|few|TRBJ2-1|TRBV3-2
TGTGCCAGCAGCCAAGTTGTAGGGCTAGCGGGAGGAAGTGAGCAGTTCTTC
CASSQVVGLAGGSEQFF
>TRBD2|many|TRBJ2-5|TRBV30
TGTGCCTGGAGTGGACTAGCGGGATTAGGGACCCAGTACTTC
CAWSGLAGLGTQYF
>TRBD2|few|TRBJ2-2|TRBV20-1
TGCAGTGCTATAGAGCGGGGCGGCACCGGGGAGCTGTTTTTT
CSAIERGGTGELFF
>.|many|TRBJ2-1|TRBV11-3
TGTGCCAGCAGCTTCATGGAGCCCATAATGGGTGAGCAGTTCTTC
CASSFMEPIMGEQFF
>.|many|TRBJ2-1|TRBV18
TGTGCCAGCTCACCTCAGGAGGAGGGTACAGAGCAGTTCTTC
CASSPQEEGTEQFF
>TRBD2|many|TRBJ2-3|TRBV7-8
TGTGCCAGCATCCTACTAGCGCCAAAAGGCACAGATACGCAGTATTTT
CASILLAPKGTDTQYF
>.|.|TRBJ2-7|TRBV20-1
TGCAGTGCTAGTGGGCTAGCCGACGAGCAGTACTTC
CSASGLADEQYF
>TRBD1|many|TRBJ1-2|TRBV18
TGTGCCAGCTCATCCCTAACCGGGACAGGGGGTTTCATCTATGGCTACACCTTC
CASSSLTGTGGFIYGYTF
>.|many|TRBJ1-2|TRBV3-1
TGTGCCAGCAGCCAAGCGGCAGCCGAAAACTATGGCTACACCTTC
CASSQAAAENYGYTF
>.|many|TRBJ2-1|TRBV14
TGTGCCAGCAGCCAATACTCCTACAATGAGCAGTTCTTC
CASSQYSYNEQFF
>.|.|TRBJ2-1|TRBV7-2
TGTGCCAGCAGCCTCCGCCAGGGGAAAAATGAGCAGTTCTTC
CASSLRQGKNEQFF